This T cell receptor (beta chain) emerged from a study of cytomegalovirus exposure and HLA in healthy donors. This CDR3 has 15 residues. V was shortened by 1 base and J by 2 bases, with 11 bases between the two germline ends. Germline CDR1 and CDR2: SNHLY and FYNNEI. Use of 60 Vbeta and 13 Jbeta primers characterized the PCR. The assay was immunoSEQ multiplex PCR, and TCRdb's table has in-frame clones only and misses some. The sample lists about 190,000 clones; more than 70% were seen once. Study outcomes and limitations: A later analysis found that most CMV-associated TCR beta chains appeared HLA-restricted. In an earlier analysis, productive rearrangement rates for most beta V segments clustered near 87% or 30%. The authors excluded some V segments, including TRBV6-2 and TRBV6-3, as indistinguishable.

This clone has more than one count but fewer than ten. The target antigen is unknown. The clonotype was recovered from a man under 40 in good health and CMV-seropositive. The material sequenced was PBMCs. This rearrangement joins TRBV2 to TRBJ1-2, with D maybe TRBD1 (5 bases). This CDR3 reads CASSEGLGGNYGYTF. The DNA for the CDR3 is TGTGCCAGCAGTGAAGGACTCGGGGGAAACTATGGCTACACCTTC.